Detailed here is one T cell receptor beta chain. The clone's antigen remains unknown. No base qualities exist here, and no much larger clone lies one base off it. The library was produced with the immunoSEQ multiplex PCR assay. For the multiplex PCR, a mixture combining 60 forward primers for TCR Vbeta segments and 13 reverse primers for TCR Jbeta segments was used. Amplification of the CDR3 region of rearranged TCR beta genes was performed with a multiplex PCR assay on genomic DNA. Amplified TCR beta libraries were sequenced as 87-base-pair reads on the Illumina HiSeq System. In the source study's methods: In a later analysis, some 80 million unique TCR beta chains were counted across the 500 to 850 repertoires, and around 10 million of these chains were shared by at least two donors. To remove PCR and sequencing errors, raw reads were error-corrected and collapsed into unique sequences using a nearest-neighbor algorithm that merged closely related sequences. To assign V, D and J gene segments, CDR3 sequences were aligned to IMGT reference sequences. For a sequence to be retained, a match of at least six nucleotides was required to both a V gene segment and a J gene segment. Rearrangements were called productive when the CDR3 lacked stop codons and stayed in frame with V and J; all others were non-productive. Following IMGT convention, CDR3 was defined as the stretch from the second conserved V-encoded cysteine to the conserved J-encoded phenylalanine. In an earlier analysis of more than 550 of the donors, sequences lacking an unambiguous match to a single V gene segment were excluded. In an earlier analysis of a few hundred of the donors, V segments were called functional above 56.7% productive rearrangements and were called segregating when the between-donor standard deviation exceeded 5%. A statistical classification framework was developed to diagnose cytomegalovirus status using the catalog of TCR beta chain sequences. A later analysis assigned V and J genes by comparing TCR nucleotide sequences with IMGT/GENE-DB human TR gene sequences. Using the TCRdist pipeline, a later analysis assigned CDR3 sequences along with most-parsimonious VDJ recombination scenarios. In a later analysis, each TCR beta chain was defined by its CDR3 amino acid sequence together with its V-gene family, and reads without a unique V-gene family were excluded. As a way to deal with suspected cross-contamination and a sequencing artifact, a later analysis dropped 450 to 700 nucleotide sequences that were highly shared and had low generation probability. For each public chain, a later analysis derived a clonal expansion index from normalized ranks of inferred template counts within each repertoire. Generation probabilities in a later analysis came from a VDJ recombination model fitted to out-of-frame rearrangements, and those results were checked against IGoR. Hypergeometric tests were used in a later analysis to score TCR-TCR, TCR-HLA and TCR-CMV co-occurrence, with a repertoire-size bias correction applied to the TCR pairs. To estimate false discovery rates, a later analysis permuted the HLA or CMV assignments 20 times. In a later analysis, co-occurring TCRs were grouped with DBSCAN, and TCRdist sequence similarity was added when clustering was performed within HLA-allele-positive subsets. Repertoires with fewer than 30,000 or more than 120,000 public chains were left out of co-occurrence clustering, as were about five repertoires with anomalous nucleotide sharing. Held by TCRdb, this immuneACCESS table contains in-frame sequences only and omits some clones. Under half of the omission traces to an unresolved V gene where checked; the cause of the rest is unknown. V and J calls and clone size are copied from that table; D and trimming were computed from the DNA. For this sample the table gives 60,000 to 95,000 clones, of which about four fifths were detected only once. In total, the top ten clones hold over 7% of the sample.

The CDR3 sequence holds 13 residues, the cysteine and phenylalanine included. Of the read, only the CDR3 DNA is kept; its 39 bases are in frame from base 1. From V the trimming removes 2 bases and from J it removes 4 bases, while the gene matches leave 4 bases of the junction unaccounted for. In the germline V gene (reference sequence), CDR1 corresponds to GTSNPN and CDR2 to SVGIG. These data belong to a study of cytomegalovirus exposure and HLA in healthy donors (dated by TCRdb to about 2017). Background for the entire study: An earlier analysis of some 550 of the donors reported approximately 300 Gb of sequence data and 117 million unique TCR beta sequences from 150 million to 200 million T cells. About 310 gigabases of sequencing data and approximately 80 million unique TCR sequences were included in an early release covering 550 to 800 HLA-typed donors. Of the approximately 370 genotyped donors, 75% to 85% were placed in the genetic ancestry cluster associated with self-reported Caucasian donors. The study was designed to test whether signatures of past pathogen exposure could be identified by cataloging public T cell receptors. The T cell repertoires of 550 to 850 subjects were profiled by immunosequencing and related to cytomegalovirus serostatus. Besides the first cohort of hundreds of subjects, a separate validation cohort made up of around 120 different subjects was used. High-throughput TCR immunosequencing, statistical association of individual TCRs with disease status, and machine learning were combined to predict cytomegalovirus infection status. A later analysis re-analyzed previously published TCR beta repertoires from roughly 690 donors and added high-resolution HLA genotyping to study TCR occurrence patterns. The later analysis used no new phenotypic data to find candidate immune exposures, relying instead on TCR beta sequences and their occurrence across donors. An earlier analysis of approximately 630 of the donors applied high-throughput TCR beta sequencing to assess whether each TCR beta V gene segment acted as functional or pseudogenic. Alongside the repertoire data, information on donor age, sex, ethnicity and CMV serostatus was compiled. Genome-wide SNP genotypes for about 65% of the 666 donors were used in a later genetic analysis, which treated that subset as a discovery cohort. Every repertoire in the discovery cohort had been generated on one and the same sequencing platform. Both class I and class II loci were covered by HLA typing, at four-digit resolution. Typing coverage differed by locus: A, B, C, DRB1 and DQB1 were typed in roughly 620-630 donors, DQA1 in 522, DPA1 in some 600, and DPB1 in just under 490. Five DR-DQ haplotypes were treated as single units for association and clustering because of strong linkage in the cohort. Across 300 to 500 genotyped donors of the cohort, an average of approximately 240,000 unique TCR beta nucleotide sequences per donor were sequenced, and approximately 19% of those sequences were non-productive. Overall study results and their limits: A cluster of highly shared sequence variants was judged likely to represent a technical artifact of the sequencing pipeline. In a later analysis, HLA-associated TCR beta chains were found to be more clonally expanded and to have lower generation probabilities than equally common non-associated chains. In a later analysis, most CMV-associated TCR beta chains were found to appear HLA-restricted, with HLA associations seemingly driven largely by CMV exposure. According to a later analysis, parvovirus B19, influenza, CMV and Epstein-Barr virus appeared linked to several top co-occurrence clusters. The study gave a list of 150 to 200 TCR beta chains associated with cytomegalovirus. A later analysis found that TCR association rates varied across HLA loci, with DRB1 alleles showing the most associated TCRs and HLA-C alleles the fewest. Because counts were too low, seventeen rarely observed V segments, including chromosome 9 orphons, were excluded from the earlier analysis of 500 to 700 of the donors. For the cohort, immune exposure information was limited to CMV serostatus. The authors suggested that the approach could potentially be extended to other disease states and immunological phenotypes. A later genetic analysis associated a missense DCLRE1C variant with V-gene and J-gene trimming of TCR beta chains, and an independent cohort replicated the association. Because the 87-base-pair reads could not distinguish some IMGT-functional V segments, including TRBV6-2 and TRBV6-3, those segments were excluded. Correlated functional status among segregating V segments might be attributable to linkage disequilibrium, but an unknown experimental factor could not be ruled out. HLA typing was unavailable for some donors at each locus, so association tests used only the typed subset. In vitro tests confirmed that a few of the cytomegalovirus-associated TCR beta chains recognize cytomegalovirus antigens. Presence/absence analyses assumed roughly uniform sequencing depth across donors, an assumption that may not hold. Only TCR beta chains were sequenced in this cohort, and the absence of alpha or paired-chain data limited detectable features. Across donors, most TCR sequences were observed very rarely, whereas some public TCRs were present in many individuals. In a later analysis, some 17,000 TCR beta sequences were associated with specific HLA alleles at a false discovery rate of 0.05. In a later genetic analysis, fewer N-insertions in productive TCRs were reported among donors in an Asian-associated ancestry cluster than the 666-donor mean. Assigning TCR associations to individual alleles was difficult when HLA alleles, especially DR and DQ, strongly co-occurred. A further reported finding was that TCR beta sequences accurately predicted the HLA-A and HLA-B alleles for most subjects in the first cohort. The classifier was reported to diagnose cytomegalovirus status with high specificity and sensitivity in both the original cohort and the validation cohort. Broadly in line with IMGT annotations, most TCR beta V segments showed up in productive rearrangements about 87% or about 30% of the time in an earlier analysis of 450 to 600 of the donors.

In total, 500 to 700 healthy bone marrow donors made up the cohort. At the time of sampling, every cohort member was nominally healthy, though immune exposures that went unrecorded were likely present. The donor was CMV seropositive and belonged to the group of 250 to 350 seropositive cohort members. Each donor provided a peripheral blood sample, and peripheral blood mononuclear cells were used for TCR beta sequencing. The Qiagen DNeasy Blood Extraction Kit was used to extract genomic DNA from the blood cell samples. The sequence is built from TRBV30 and TRBJ2-7; 8 bases in the junction line up with TRBD1. The receptor was derived from a woman in her 40s in good health and CMV-seropositive. The sequencing input was PBMCs. The CDR3 protein is CAWSRQGAYEQYF. The base sequence is TGTGCCTGGAGTCGGCAGGGGGCTTACGAGCAGTACTTC. With all but the CDR3 taken from the reference TRBV30 and TRBJ2-7 genes, the full variable domain is: SQTIHQWPATLVQPVGSPLSLECTVEGTSNPNLYWYRQAAGRGLQLLFYSVGIGQISSEVPQNLSASRPQDRQFILSSKKLLLSDSGFYLCAWSRQGAYEQYFGPGTRLTVT.